Following are 4 T cell receptor beta chains from one sample sequenced in a study of OX40 agonist ivuxolimab in advanced cancers. Libraries were prepared by immunoSEQ multiplex PCR; TCRdb keeps only in-frame clonotypes and omits some of them. Of 55,000 to 70,000 clones listed, approximately 80% are singletons. This material consisted of CD4+ or CD8+ T cells sorted from blood, taken in a trial of the OX40 agonist ivuxolimab. The receptor source for this set is an adult with an advanced solid tumor such as melanoma, head and neck, liver or kidney cancer.

The chain employs TRBV29-1 and TRBJ2-3, with TRBD1 as a possible D gene (6 bases). Trimming took off 3 bases at V and 0 bases at J, with 13 bases between the two ends. CDR3 size: 15 residues. Germline V lookup: CDR1 SQVTM, CDR2 ANQGSEA. The CDR3 spells CSVELAGESTDTQYF. CDR3 nucleotide sequence: TGCAGCGTTGAGTTGGCAGGGGAGAGCACAGATACGCAGTATTTT.

The chain has TRBV9 and TRBJ2-5; 9 bases fit TRBD2. The trim removed 0 bases at V and 5 bases at J, leaving 5 bases unmatched. Per the germline V gene, CDR1 is SGDLS and CDR2 is YYNGEE. The CDR3 is 15 amino acids. CDR3 loop: CASSVGRGGLETQYF. The CDR3 DNA reads as TGTGCCAGCAGCGTAGGGCGGGGGGGCCTGGAGACCCAGTACTTC.

The genes are TRBV20-1 and TRBJ1-4; D not certain. Germline CDR1 is DFQATT and CDR2 is SNEGSKA (reference sequence). This CDR3 region has 10 residues. Trimming removed 4 bases at V and 14 bases at J, with 11 bases between. The CDR3 DNA sequence: TGCAGTGCTATCCGGGTATCGCTGTTTTTT. This gives the protein CSAIRVSLFF.

This chain links TRBV6-6 with TRBJ1-1; D remains unclear. The CDR3 length is 14 residues. Germline CDR1 and CDR2: MNHNY and SVGAGI (reference sequence). Trimming pared 4 bases from V and 1 base from J, leaving 10 bases between. The CDR3 here is CASSSGEPNTEAFF. The CDR3 bases are TGTGCCAGCAGTTCCGGGGAACCGAACACTGAAGCTTTCTTT.